Listed here are 22 T cell receptor beta chains from one sample, sequenced in a study of OX40 agonist ivuxolimab in advanced cancers. Profiled with immunoSEQ multiplex PCR; TCRdb holds only in-frame clones, not every one. In the table there are over 25,000 clones, 84% of which are singletons. The specimen comprised CD4+ or CD8+ T cells sorted from blood, sampled in a trial of the OX40 agonist ivuxolimab. The receptor set was obtained from an adult with an advanced solid tumor such as melanoma, head and neck, liver or kidney cancer.

The chain links TRBV11-2 to TRBJ2-1; tentative D call: TRBD2 (6 bases). The CDR3 loop spans 15 amino acids. Germline CDR1 SGHAT, CDR2 FQNNGV. V was shortened by 6 bases and J by 0 bases, with 12 bases between the two germline ends. CDR3 nucleotides: TGTGCCAGCAGAAACTATAGCGGCTCCTACAATGAGCAGTTCTTC. Translation gives CASRNYSGSYNEQFF.

The chain uses TRBV6-5 and TRBJ1-2, with 7 positions matching TRBD1. The germline gives CDR1 MNHEY, CDR2 SVGAGI. The CDR3 is 12 amino acids. V was clipped by 2 bases and J by 8 bases; unmatched bases: 2. The CDR3 coding sequence is TGTGCCAGCAGTTACGAGGGGGCCGGCTACACCTTC. It translates to CASSYEGAGYTF.

The chain uses TRBV7-6 and TRBJ2-7, with D perhaps TRBD1 or TRBD2 (5 bases each). V lost 0 bases to trimming and J lost 7 bases, with 13 bases between them. This CDR3 is 14 amino acids long. Germline CDR1 is SGHVS and CDR2 is FNYEAQ. The DNA for the CDR3 is TGTGCCAGCAGCTTAGCCCATGGGGGTGTGGAGCAGTACTTC. It codes for CASSLAHGGVEQYF.

The rearrangement joins TRBV4-1 to TRBJ2-7; possibly TRBD1 for D (5 bases). The V gene lost 4 bases and the J gene lost 7 bases, with 8 bases spanning the gap. CDR3 length: 11 residues. Germline assignment: CDR1 MGHRA and CDR2 YSYEKL. CDR3 nucleotides: TGCGCCAGCAGCCCAGGGTGGGAGCAGTACTTC. Translation: CASSPGWEQYF.

This chain links TRBV18 with TRBJ2-7; TRBD1 aligns across 9 bases. The germline CDR1 and CDR2 sequences are KGHSH and LQKENI. The CDR3 length is 16 residues. V shed 3 bases, J shed 4 bases, and the junction held 10 bases outside the gene matches. CDR3 sequence: CASSPATTGGLYEQYF. In DNA, the CDR3 is TGTGCCAGCTCACCGGCGACTACAGGGGGCTTGTACGAGCAGTACTTC.

This clone was detected once. The chain joins TRBV5-4 to TRBJ2-4, with D perhaps TRBD2 (5 bases). This CDR3 spans 16 amino acids. V dropped 0 bases and J dropped 7 bases, with 17 bases sitting between them. Germline lookup yields CDR1 SGHNT and CDR2 YYREEE (reference sequence). In DNA, the CDR3 is TGTGCCAGCAGCTTGGAAGACCCATTTAAGCGGAACATTCAGTACTTC. This gives the protein CASSLEDPFKRNIQYF.

This chain connects TRBV6-5 to TRBJ2-1; D is unresolved. Trimming pared 8 bases from V and 9 bases from J, leaving 20 bases between. The CDR3 is 14 amino acids. CDR1 and CDR2 (germline): MNHEY, SVGAGI. The CDR3 DNA sequence: TGTGCCAGCGCCACCAAGGCAGGATCTATTGAGCAGTTCTTC. Translation gives CASATKAGSIEQFF.

J is TRBJ2-6 and V is TRBV5-1, with D uncertain. Deletions cut 4 bases from V and 0 bases from J, with 11 bases between. There are 16 residues in the CDR3. Germline V gene sequence: CDR1 SGHRS, CDR2 YFSETQ. This CDR3 reads CASSPPSVSGANVLTF. As DNA, the CDR3 is TGCGCCAGCAGCCCTCCGTCCGTCTCTGGGGCCAACGTCCTGACTTTC.

Here the CDR3 reads CASSQGDRGRRNQPQHF. CDR3 DNA sequence: TGTGCCAGCAGCCAGGGGGACAGGGGAAGGCGCAATCAGCCCCAGCATTTT. The chain is built from TRBV5-6 and TRBJ1-5; TRBD1 aligns across 10 bases. This CDR3 is built from 17 residues. Germline-derived CDR1 and CDR2 are SGHDT and YYEEEE. J lost 2 bases, V lost 4 bases, and 9 bases had no gene match.

The rearrangement joins TRBV7-9 to TRBJ2-7; D is tentatively TRBD1 or TRBD2 (5 bases each). CDR3 length equals 12 residues. V dropped 4 bases and J dropped 7 bases, with 11 bases sitting between them. CDR1 SEHNR and CDR2 FQNEAQ come from the germline V gene (reference sequence). DNA for the CDR3: TGTGCCAGCAGCTCTTACGAGGGGGAGCAGTACTTC. Translating it yields CASSSYEGEQYF. Supplemented by reference TRBV7-9 and TRBJ2-7, the full variable domain reads DTGVSQNPRHKITKRGQNVTFRCDPISEHNRLYWYRQTLGQGPEFLTYFQNEAQLEKSRLLSDRFSAERPKGSFSTLEIQRTEQGDSAMYLCASSSYEGEQYFGPGTRLTVT.

By frequency in the sample, this clone is medium-sized (0.01 to 0.1%). CDR3 sequence: CASRLTGGYEQYF. The CDR3 DNA reads as TGTGCCAGCAGACTAACAGGGGGCTACGAGCAGTACTTC. The chain carries TRBV28 and TRBJ2-7; 8 bases line up with TRBD1. V gave up 6 bases and J gave up 3 bases; unmatched junction bases: 4. CDR3 size: 13 residues. CDR1 MDHEN and CDR2 SYDVKM come from the germline V gene. Together with reference TRBV28 and TRBJ2-7, the CDR3 gives the full variable domain: DVKVTQSSRYLVKRTGEKVFLECVQDMDHENMFWYRQDPGLGLRLIYFSYDVKMKEKGDIPEGYSVSREKKERFSLILESASTNQTSMYLCASRLTGGYEQYFGPGTRLTVT.

The chain is built from TRBV29-1 and TRBJ2-7; no definite D call. The CDR3 totals 13 residues. V was cut by 2 bases and J by 0 bases, with 8 bases left in between. From germline, CDR1 is SQVTM and CDR2 ANQGSEA. The CDR3 loop is CSVELGHSYEQYF. In DNA, the CDR3 is TGCAGCGTTGAACTAGGGCACTCCTACGAGCAGTACTTC.

This clone was recorded once. The rearrangement uses TRBV29-1 and TRBJ2-5, with D possibly TRBD2 on 6 matching bases. The assigned J gene may be wrong: the sequence end matches TRBJ2-7 better. The CDR3 is 13 amino acids. Germline CDR1 SQVTM, CDR2 ANQGSEA. The CDR3: CSVEAGLAYEQYF. The CDR3 nucleotides are TGCAGCGTTGAAGCGGGACTCGCCTACGAGCAGTACTTC.

The rearrangement links TRBV5-1 to TRBJ2-7, with D tentatively TRBD1 (7 bases). V gave up 0 bases and J gave up 4 bases, with 14 bases separating them. CDR3 length: 15 amino acids. Germline V CDR1 and CDR2: SGHRS, YFSETQ. CDR3 sequence: CASSLEKGAGYEQYF. CDR3 DNA: TGCGCCAGCAGCTTGGAAAAGGGGGCGGGGTACGAGCAGTACTTC.

The genes are TRBV28 and TRBJ1-2, with 10 bases that match TRBD1. Germline trimming cut 3 bases from V and 6 bases from J; bases unmatched to any gene: 4. This CDR3 comprises 14 residues. CDR1 and CDR2 from the germline V gene are MDHEN and SYDVKM. CDR3 region: CASSFTGTGDGYTF. The DNA of the CDR3 is TGTGCCAGCAGTTTCACCGGGACAGGGGATGGCTACACCTTC.

Worth noting for this clone: Its ends do not fully match the called genes, so a read error is possible. The genes are TRBV7-7 and TRBJ2-1; 8 bases match TRBD2. Germline assignment: CDR1 SSHAT and CDR2 FNYEAQ (reference sequence). The CDR3 runs to 14 residues. CDR3 residues: CASSESGRGNEQFF. CDR3 bases: TGTGCTAGCAGCGAAAGCGGGAGAGGGAATGAGCAGTTCTTC.

This chain uses TRBV6-1 with TRBJ2-7, with TRBD1 identical over 9 bases. V was clipped by 1 base and J by 3 bases; unmatched bases: 7. The V gene's germline CDR1 is MNHNS and CDR2 SASEGT. The CDR3 has 16 amino acids. This CDR3 is CASSEVTTGGGYEQYF. For the CDR3, the DNA is TGTGCCAGCAGTGAAGTAACAACAGGGGGCGGCTACGAGCAGTACTTC.

The CDR3 loop reads CATSEGTEAFF. The CDR3 DNA reads as TGTGCCACCTCGGAGGGGACTGAAGCTTTCTTT. V is TRBV2 and J is TRBJ1-1; tentatively, D is TRBD1 (5 bases). Germline CDR1 and CDR2: SNHLY and FYNNEI. The CDR3 runs 11 residues. Trimming removed 10 bases from V and 5 bases from J, with 11 bases in between.

The chain is built from TRBV6-5 and TRBJ2-1, with 7 bases matching TRBD2. There are 14 residues in the CDR3. Germline V gene sequence: CDR1 MNHEY, CDR2 SVGAGI. J was trimmed by 6 bases and V by 2 bases; bases with no gene match: 4. In DNA, the CDR3 is TGTGCCAGCAGTTACGGAGGGGAGGGCAATGAGCAGTTCTTC. It specifies CASSYGGEGNEQFF.

This chain links TRBV4-1 with TRBJ1-3; 9 bases line up with TRBD1. The germline CDR1 and CDR2 sequences are MGHRA and YSYEKL. The CDR3 runs to 15 residues. The junction had 2 bases not matched to a gene; V was cut back by 3 bases and J by 2 bases. For the CDR3, the DNA is TGCGCCAGCAGCCAGGGGGACAGGGCTGGAAACACCATATATTTT. It specifies CASSQGDRAGNTIYF.

The chain employs TRBV5-1 and TRBJ2-5, with a weak D call TRBD1 (5 bases). The CDR3 spans 15 residues. CDR1 and CDR2 (germline): SGHRS, YFSETQ. The ends were cut back, 0 bases at V and 5 bases at J, with 14 bases in the middle. The CDR3 DNA reads TGCGCCAGCAGCTTGGAGGCAGGGATTATGGAGACCCAGTACTTC. It yields the protein CASSLEAGIMETQYF. Combining the CDR3 with reference TRBV5-1 and TRBJ2-5 gives the whole variable domain KAGVTQTPRYLIKTRGQQVTLSCSPISGHRSVSWYQQTPGQGLQFLFEYFSETQRNKGNFPGRFSGRQFSNSRSEMNVSTLELGDSALYLCASSLEAGIMETQYFGPGTRLLVL.

This chain connects TRBV5-6 to TRBJ2-1; D is unclear. V shed 4 bases and J shed 8 bases, with 10 bases lying between them. Germline assignment: CDR1 SGHDT and CDR2 YYEEEE. The CDR3 totals 12 residues. CDR3 nucleotides: TGTGCCAGCAGCCGTACGGCGGATGAGCAGTTCTTC. The encoded protein is CASSRTADEQFF.